The rows below give T cell receptor beta chains drawn from one sample of a study of Ad26.COV2.S vaccination and SARS-CoV-2 variants. The assay was immunoSEQ multiplex PCR, and TCRdb's table has in-frame clones only and misses some. This table has some 640,000 clones, approximately 88% appearing once. Source: peripheral blood, taken in a trial of Ad26.COV2.S vaccine versus placebo. These receptor sequences come from a person between 18 and 65 years old who received the Ad26.COV2.S COVID-19 vaccine or a placebo. Each CDR3 is given with its conserved first and last residue. The order of the fields is V gene, J gene, clone size, D gene, CDR3 protein, CDR3 DNA. D genes are given only for firm matches. A row's size may be missing; if present it is once, few, many or a size class.

v_call: TRBV10-1; j_call: TRBJ2-7; clone_size: few; d_call: TRBD1; cdr3_aa: CASSPTGTGRYEQYF; cdr3_nt: TGCGCCAGCAGTCCTACCGGGACAGGGCGATACGAGCAGTACTTC
v_call: TRBV24-1; j_call: TRBJ1-4; clone_size: -; d_call: TRBD1; cdr3_aa: CATSEGTGKDEKLFF; cdr3_nt: TGTGCCACCAGTGAGGGGACAGGGAAGGATGAAAAACTGTTTTTT
v_call: TRBV19; j_call: TRBJ1-2; clone_size: -; d_call: -; cdr3_aa: CASRPPGMRFYGYTF; cdr3_nt: TGTGCCAGTAGGCCCCCCGGGATGAGGTTCTATGGCTACACCTTC
v_call: TRBV7-2; j_call: TRBJ1-2; clone_size: -; d_call: -; cdr3_aa: CASSLERYTF; cdr3_nt: TGTGCCAGCAGCCTCGAGCGCTACACCTTC
v_call: TRBV5-4; j_call: TRBJ2-7; clone_size: -; d_call: -; cdr3_aa: CASSLVGGYEQYF; cdr3_nt: TGTGCCAGCAGCTTGGTGGGGGGCTACGAGCAGTACTTC
v_call: TRBV4-1; j_call: TRBJ1-1; clone_size: -; d_call: -; cdr3_aa: CASSLRQETEAFF; cdr3_nt: TGCGCCAGCAGCCTCAGACAGGAAACTGAAGCTTTCTTT
v_call: TRBV12-3/TRBV12-4; j_call: TRBJ1-2; clone_size: -; d_call: TRBD1; cdr3_aa: CASSRQGPYGYTF; cdr3_nt: TGTGCCAGCAGTCGACAGGGGCCCTATGGCTACACCTTC
v_call: TRBV11-1; j_call: TRBJ1-6; clone_size: once; d_call: -; cdr3_aa: CASSTYRNSPLHF; cdr3_nt: TGTGCCAGCAGCACCTACAGGAATTCACCCCTCCACTTT
v_call: TRBV4-3; j_call: TRBJ1-5; clone_size: -; d_call: -; cdr3_aa: CASSQETGNQPQHF; cdr3_nt: TGCGCCAGCAGCCAAGAAACGGGCAATCAGCCCCAGCATTTT
v_call: TRBV3-1/TRBV3-2; j_call: TRBJ2-5; clone_size: -; d_call: -; cdr3_aa: CASSQSDRTFEMAIQETQYF; cdr3_nt: TGTGCCAGCAGCCAATCTGACAGGACCTTCGAGATGGCGATACAAGAGACCCAGTACTTC
v_call: TRBV2; j_call: TRBJ2-1; clone_size: -; d_call: -; cdr3_aa: CASSEQGSVFGEQFF; cdr3_nt: TGTGCCAGCAGTGAACAGGGTTCGGTTTTTGGTGAGCAGTTCTTC
v_call: TRBV6-6; j_call: TRBJ2-7; clone_size: -; d_call: TRBD1; cdr3_aa: CASATGTEQYF; cdr3_nt: TGTGCCAGCGCGACAGGGACCGAGCAGTACTTC
v_call: TRBV6-2/TRBV6-3; j_call: TRBJ2-1; clone_size: -; d_call: TRBD2; cdr3_aa: CASSLTRLAAYNEQFF; cdr3_nt: TGTGCCAGCAGCCTAACCCGACTAGCGGCCTACAATGAGCAGTTCTTC
v_call: TRBV30; j_call: TRBJ2-5; clone_size: -; d_call: -; cdr3_aa: CASGHQETQYF; cdr3_nt: TGTGCCTCCGGCCACCAAGAGACCCAGTACTTC
v_call: TRBV24-1; j_call: TRBJ2-1; clone_size: -; d_call: -; cdr3_aa: CATSDPSGPKYNEQFF; cdr3_nt: TGTGCCACCAGTGACCCAAGCGGGCCCAAGTACAATGAGCAGTTCTTC
v_call: TRBV15; j_call: TRBJ1-3; clone_size: -; d_call: -; cdr3_aa: CATSRESPGGNTIYF; cdr3_nt: TGTGCCACCAGCAGGGAGAGCCCGGGAGGAAACACCATATATTTT
v_call: TRBV9; j_call: TRBJ2-1; clone_size: -; d_call: TRBD2; cdr3_aa: CASSVAAGGRFEQFF; cdr3_nt: TGTGCCAGCAGCGTAGCAGCGGGGGGGAGGTTCGAGCAGTTCTTC
v_call: TRBV29-1; j_call: TRBJ2-7; clone_size: -; d_call: -; cdr3_aa: CSVGGDPYEQYF; cdr3_nt: TGCAGCGTTGGTGGGGACCCCTACGAGCAGTACTTC
v_call: TRBV24-1; j_call: TRBJ2-5; clone_size: few; d_call: -; cdr3_aa: CATSDSGRGQETQYF; cdr3_nt: TGTGCCACCAGTGATTCGGGTAGGGGCCAAGAGACCCAGTACTTC
v_call: TRBV19; j_call: TRBJ2-3; clone_size: -; d_call: TRBD2; cdr3_aa: CASSIRASGRTDTQYF; cdr3_nt: TGTGCCAGTAGTATCAGGGCTAGCGGGCGCACAGATACGCAGTATTTT
v_call: TRBV5-6; j_call: TRBJ1-1; clone_size: -; d_call: TRBD1; cdr3_aa: CASSHEQGFNTEAFF; cdr3_nt: TGTGCCAGCAGCCATGAACAGGGGTTTAACACTGAAGCTTTCTTT
v_call: TRBV6-2/TRBV6-3; j_call: TRBJ2-7; clone_size: -; d_call: TRBD2; cdr3_aa: CASSSGTRRFSYEQYF; cdr3_nt: TGTGCCAGCAGTTCCGGGACTAGAAGGTTTTCCTACGAGCAGTACTTC
v_call: TRBV24-1; j_call: TRBJ2-5; clone_size: -; d_call: TRBD1; cdr3_aa: CATSDWTGGTETQYF; cdr3_nt: TGTGCCACCAGTGATTGGACAGGGGGTACGGAGACCCAGTACTTC
v_call: TRBV20-1; j_call: TRBJ1-4; clone_size: -; d_call: -; cdr3_aa: CSASQGRENEKLFF; cdr3_nt: TGCAGTGCTAGTCAGGGGCGGGAGAATGAAAAACTGTTTTTT
v_call: TRBV5-1; j_call: TRBJ2-1; clone_size: -; d_call: TRBD1; cdr3_aa: CASSLGGQSFPYNEQFF; cdr3_nt: TGCGCCAGCAGCTTGGGGGGACAGTCCTTTCCTTACAATGAGCAGTTCTTC
v_call: TRBV2; j_call: TRBJ1-1; clone_size: -; d_call: -; cdr3_aa: CASSVRRSGTEAFF; cdr3_nt: TGTGCCAGCAGTGTTCGTCGAAGCGGCACTGAAGCTTTCTTT
v_call: TRBV18; j_call: TRBJ2-5; clone_size: -; d_call: -; cdr3_aa: CASSPGGSETQYF; cdr3_nt: TGTGCCAGCTCACCAGGAGGTTCAGAGACCCAGTACTTC
v_call: TRBV5-8; j_call: TRBJ1-5; clone_size: few; d_call: TRBD1; cdr3_aa: CASSFRDRGHQPQHF; cdr3_nt: TGTGCCAGCAGCTTTAGGGACAGGGGGCATCAGCCCCAGCATTTT
v_call: TRBV30; j_call: TRBJ2-2; clone_size: -; d_call: TRBD1; cdr3_aa: CAWRGKTGGNTGELFF; cdr3_nt: TGTGCCTGGAGGGGCAAGACAGGGGGGAACACCGGGGAGCTGTTTTTT
v_call: TRBV6-5; j_call: TRBJ2-6; clone_size: -; d_call: TRBD1; cdr3_aa: CASTFEGGGANVLTF; cdr3_nt: TGTGCCAGCACCTTTGAAGGGGGCGGGGCCAACGTCCTGACTTTC
v_call: TRBV6-6; j_call: TRBJ1-5; clone_size: -; d_call: -; cdr3_aa: CASSQRSGGYSNQPQHF; cdr3_nt: TGTGCCAGCAGTCAGAGAAGCGGGGGTTATAGCAATCAGCCCCAGCATTTT
v_call: TRBV27; j_call: TRBJ2-4; clone_size: -; d_call: TRBD1; cdr3_aa: CASSSDRGGTGKNIQYF; cdr3_nt: TGTGCCAGCAGTTCGGACAGGGGCGGAACGGGCAAAAACATTCAGTACTTC
v_call: TRBV27; j_call: TRBJ2-3; clone_size: -; d_call: TRBD2; cdr3_aa: CASSLTSGSRTDTQYF; cdr3_nt: TGTGCCAGCAGTTTGACTAGCGGGAGTCGCACAGATACGCAGTATTTT
v_call: TRBV5-1; j_call: TRBJ2-7; clone_size: -; d_call: -; cdr3_aa: CASSLGPDLSYEQYF; cdr3_nt: TGCGCCAGCAGCTTGGGACCGGACCTCTCCTACGAGCAGTACTTC
v_call: TRBV7-3; j_call: TRBJ2-6; clone_size: -; d_call: -; cdr3_aa: CASSLDFAGANVLTF; cdr3_nt: TGTGCCAGCAGCTTAGACTTCGCTGGGGCCAACGTCCTGACTTTC
v_call: TRBV9; j_call: TRBJ2-2; clone_size: -; d_call: TRBD1; cdr3_aa: CASSFTTGATGELFF; cdr3_nt: TGTGCCAGCAGCTTCACGACAGGGGCCACCGGGGAGCTGTTTTTT
v_call: TRBV6-5; j_call: TRBJ1-3; clone_size: -; d_call: -; cdr3_aa: CASSRGSGNTIYF; cdr3_nt: TGTGCCAGCAGCCGGGGGTCTGGAAACACCATATATTTT
v_call: TRBV7-9; j_call: TRBJ2-7; clone_size: -; d_call: -; cdr3_aa: CASSLGPGIYEQYF; cdr3_nt: TGTGCCAGCAGCTTAGGTCCCGGAATCTACGAGCAGTACTTC
v_call: TRBV7-9; j_call: TRBJ2-5; clone_size: few; d_call: TRBD1; cdr3_aa: CASSGDRGETQYF; cdr3_nt: TGTGCCAGCAGCGGGGACAGGGGTGAGACCCAGTACTTC
v_call: TRBV9; j_call: TRBJ1-1; clone_size: -; d_call: TRBD1; cdr3_aa: CASSLQGEAQTAFF; cdr3_nt: TGTGCCAGCAGCTTGCAGGGGGAGGCCCAAACCGCTTTCTTT
v_call: TRBV6-2/TRBV6-3; j_call: TRBJ2-2; clone_size: -; d_call: -; cdr3_aa: CASSYRVGGVTGELFF; cdr3_nt: TGTGCCAGCAGTTACCGTGTGGGGGGAGTCACCGGGGAGCTGTTTTTT
v_call: TRBV5-4; j_call: TRBJ2-1; clone_size: -; d_call: -; cdr3_aa: CASSFDSSSYNEQFF; cdr3_nt: TGTGCCAGCAGCTTTGACTCGTCCTCCTACAATGAGCAGTTCTTC
v_call: TRBV12-3/TRBV12-4; j_call: TRBJ2-2; clone_size: -; d_call: -; cdr3_aa: CASRFGAGELFF; cdr3_nt: TGTGCCAGCAGGTTCGGGGCCGGGGAGCTGTTTTTT
v_call: TRBV7-9; j_call: TRBJ2-3; clone_size: -; d_call: -; cdr3_aa: CASSSRRGAFTDTQYF; cdr3_nt: TGTGCCAGCAGCTCCCGACGGGGGGCTTTTACAGATACGCAGTATTTT